Below are 30 T cell receptor beta chains sequenced from a single sample in a study of regulatory and conventional T cells in RAG deficiency. Conventional CD4+ T cells were sorted from blood as CD25-low CD127-high cells. Some clones are missing from TCRdb's copy, which holds only in-frame ones; the method was immunoSEQ multiplex PCR. The repertoire includes approximately 35,000 clones, about 70% of them detected once, and 3.4% sits in the top ten. This same sample was also part of a study on regulatory T cells. From that paper: The PCR used 52 TRBV and 13 TRBJ primers.

The specimen was CD4+ effector T cells sorted from blood. The receptors were sampled from a human donor in good health.

This chain links TRBV4-2 with TRBJ2-1; a weak D match, TRBD2 (6 bases). Germline V CDR1 and CDR2: LGHNA, YNFKEQ. The CDR3 has 14 residues. V dropped 1 base and J dropped 9 bases, with 13 bases sitting between them. The CDR3 protein is CASSQGDGGGEQFF. Written as DNA, the CDR3 is TGTGCCAGCAGCCAAGGGGACGGGGGTGGTGAGCAGTTCTTC.

This chain uses TRBV18 with TRBJ2-3, with D possibly being TRBD1 or TRBD2 (5 bases each). CDR3 size: 16 residues. Germline CDR1 KGHSH, CDR2 LQKENI. V was cut by 0 bases and J by 2 bases, with 12 bases left in between. CDR3 DNA sequence: TGTGCCAGCTCACCACCGAACGGGGCGTCCACAGATACGCAGTATTTT. Its protein product is CASSPPNGASTDTQYF.

This clone was counted between two and nine times. The chain links TRBV9 to TRBJ1-1; 7 bases are a match to TRBD1. The CDR3 is 16 residues long. Unmatched junction bases numbered 11, after V lost 4 bases and J lost 2 bases. Germline CDR1 reads SGDLS; CDR2 reads YYNGEE. In nucleotides, the CDR3 is TGTGCCAGCAGCCCCCGGGAAGGGGGCCTCAACACTGAAGCTTTCTTT. This gives the protein CASSPREGGLNTEAFF. Full variable domain (outside the CDR3, taken from reference TRBV9 and TRBJ1-1): DSGVTQTPKHLITATGQRVTLRCSPRSGDLSVYWYQQSLDQGLQFLIQYYNGEERAKGNILERFSAQQFPDLHSELNLSSLELGDSALYFCASSPREGGLNTEAFFGQGTRLTVV.

The V gene is TRBV11-2, the J gene TRBJ1-1; unclear D gene. The CDR3 has 12 amino acids. The germline V gene encodes CDR1 SGHAT and CDR2 FQNNGV. V was trimmed by 2 bases and J by 0 bases, leaving 1 base between them. DNA for the CDR3: TGTGCCAGCAGCTTACTGAACACTGAAGCTTTCTTT. This translates into CASSLLNTEAFF.

The rearrangement uses TRBV19 and TRBJ2-1; D may be TRBD2 (5 bases). The germline V gene encodes CDR1 LNHDA and CDR2 SQIVND (reference sequence). The CDR3 sequence is 17 residues long. V was clipped by 3 bases and J by 1 base, with 16 bases between them. The CDR3 nucleotides read TGTGCCAGTAGTATTGAGGGCGCACCCCAATCCTACAATGAGCAGTTCTTC. Protein sequence: CASSIEGAPQSYNEQFF.

The chain couples TRBV10-1 to TRBJ1-2, with TRBD1 matching over 7 bases. V was pared by 5 bases and J by 7 bases, with 7 bases of the junction left unmatched. CDR3 length: 13 amino acids. Germline V lookup: CDR1 WNHNN, CDR2 SYGVQD (reference sequence). CDR3 loop: CASSKDRWSGYTF. The CDR3 bases are TGCGCCAGCAGTAAGGACAGGTGGAGTGGCTACACCTTC.

The CDR3 protein is CASSRTRGGETQYF. Written as DNA, the CDR3 is TGTGCCAGCTCACGAACCAGGGGTGGAGAGACCCAGTACTTC. This chain links TRBV18 with TRBJ2-5, with D maybe TRBD1 (6 bases). The length of the CDR3 is 14 residues. Deletions cut 4 bases from V and 4 bases from J, with 13 bases between. The germline V gene has CDR1 KGHSH and CDR2 LQKENI.

The chain carries TRBV27 and TRBJ2-7; 10 nucleotides line up with TRBD1. The germline V gene has CDR1 MNHEY and CDR2 SMNVEV (reference sequence). The J segment lost 8 bases and the V segment lost 3 bases, leaving 7 bases of the junction unmatched. The CDR3 runs 14 residues. The CDR3 loop reads CASSLGTGVDKQYF. CDR3 nucleotides: TGTGCCAGCAGTTTGGGGACAGGGGTAGATAAGCAGTACTTC.

The chain has TRBV18 and TRBJ2-7; a possible D gene is TRBD1 (7 bases). This CDR3 has 15 residues. Trimming took off 2 bases at V and 6 bases at J, with 17 bases between the two ends. Germline lookup yields CDR1 KGHSH and CDR2 LQKENI. CDR3 bases: TGTGCCAGCTCACCATCGACAGGGAGGTTGCGCGAGCAGTACTTC. Translated, it gives CASSPSTGRLREQYF.

In regard to this clone: At the DNA level, this CDR3 is encoded by other sequences in the same sample as well. The gene calls are TRBV7-9 and TRBJ1-1; D perhaps matches TRBD1 (6 bases). The V and J ends lost 1 base and 2 bases respectively, with 8 bases between them. Germline V lookup: CDR1 SEHNR, CDR2 FQNEAQ (reference sequence). The length of the CDR3 is 14 residues. The CDR3 DNA reads TGTGCCAGCAGCTTAGGGACAGTTAACACTGAAGCTTTCTTT. This sequence encodes CASSLGTVNTEAFF.

The V gene is TRBV2, the J gene TRBJ1-2, with 9 bases aligning to TRBD1. Losses at the gene ends were 4 bases for V and 4 bases for J; bases not matched to a gene: 4. The CDR3 has 14 amino acids. CDR1 and CDR2 from the germline V gene are SNHLY and FYNNEI. The DNA of the CDR3 is TGTGCCAGCAGTGTACAGGGGGCAGTCTATGGCTACACCTTC. It encodes CASSVQGAVYGYTF.

This clone was observed a few times. The genes are TRBV5-4 and TRBJ2-2; 7 bases agree with TRBD1. Looked up from germline, CDR1 is SGHNT and CDR2 is YYREEE (reference sequence). V trimming: 4 bases; J trimming: 0 bases; junction bases outside the gene matches: 6. The CDR3 is made up of 16 amino acids. The CDR3 loop is CASSPTGAPNTGELFF. The CDR3 nucleotides are TGTGCCAGCAGCCCTACAGGGGCCCCGAACACCGGGGAGCTGTTTTTT. The complete variable domain, with remaining parts taken from reference TRBV5-4 and TRBJ2-2, reads ETGVTQSPTHLIKTRGQQVTLRCSSQSGHNTVSWYQQALGQGPQFIFQYYREEENGRGNFPPRFSGLQFPNYSSELNVNALELDDSALYLCASSPTGAPNTGELFFGEGSRLTVL.

The chain combines TRBV7-2 with TRBJ1-5; TRBD1 agrees at 8 bases. CDR1 is SGHTA and CDR2 is FQGNSA in the germline V gene. V dropped 5 bases and J dropped 7; count of bases not matched to a gene: 4. The CDR3 loop spans 13 amino acids. The CDR3 loop is CASSPGQGQPQHF. The CDR3 DNA follows: TGTGCCAGCAGCCCCGGACAGGGACAGCCCCAGCATTTT.

The gene calls are TRBV5-1 and TRBJ1-1; D perhaps matches TRBD1 (5 bases). The V end was cut by 0 bases, the J end by 1 base, with 13 bases between. This CDR3 comprises 16 residues. The germline V gene has CDR1 SGHRS and CDR2 YFSETQ. The DNA for the CDR3 is TGCGCCAGCAGCTTGGGGAGGGGTTCGGGGAACACTGAAGCTTTCTTT. Translation gives CASSLGRGSGNTEAFF.

The V and J genes are TRBV4-1 and TRBJ2-7; 10 positions agree with TRBD1. Germline CDR1 reads MGHRA; CDR2 reads YSYEKL. The CDR3 contains 15 residues. V dropped 1 base and J dropped 2; count of bases not matched to a gene: 2. Here the CDR3 reads CASSQGDRGPYEQYF. The CDR3 DNA is TGCGCCAGCAGCCAAGGGGACAGGGGACCCTACGAGCAGTACTTC.

The V call is TRBV2, the J call TRBJ2-7, with 8 bases lining up with TRBD2. After removal of 3 bases from V and 1 base from J, the junction contained 8 bases not matched to a gene. Germline CDR1 is SNHLY and CDR2 is FYNNEI. This CDR3 is built from 16 residues. CDR3 region: CASSEEAGGGSYEQYF. DNA of the CDR3: TGTGCCAGCAGTGAGGAGGCGGGGGGTGGTTCCTACGAGCAGTACTTC.

The rearrangement links TRBV29-1 to TRBJ2-3; D perhaps matches TRBD1 (6 bases). V was cut by 4 bases and J by 5 bases, with 19 bases left in between. The CDR3 runs 15 residues. The V gene's germline CDR1 is SQVTM and CDR2 ANQGSEA. The CDR3 loop reads CSVGIPGVLLDTQYF. In nucleotides, the CDR3 is TGCAGCGTTGGTATCCCAGGGGTACTTTTAGATACGCAGTATTTT.

The chain uses TRBV7-9 and TRBJ1-1; no reliable D call. V was trimmed by 0 bases and J by 4 bases, leaving 18 bases between them. Germline CDR1 is SEHNR and CDR2 is FQNEAQ (reference sequence). The CDR3 is 17 amino acids. The CDR3 region has the DNA TGTGCCAGCAGCTTAGCTCGGACGGTCCGGGAGAGCACTGAAGCTTTCTTT. Translated: CASSLARTVRESTEAFF.

This clone was detected a few times. The chain joins TRBV28 to TRBJ1-2; D gene uncertain. Germline assignment: CDR1 MDHEN and CDR2 SYDVKM. The CDR3 spans 12 residues. Trimming took off 6 bases at V and 5 bases at J, with 10 bases between the two ends. The DNA of the CDR3 is TGTGCCAGCAGCCCATTCGGTTATGGCTACACCTTC. This codes for CASSPFGYGYTF.

The rearrangement links TRBV6-5 to TRBJ2-3; 7 positions agree with TRBD1. V lost 4 bases to trimming and J lost 2 bases; unmatched junction nucleotides: 6. CDR3 length equals 15 residues. Germline V gives CDR1 MNHEY, CDR2 SVGAGI. The CDR3 protein is CASSSTGTATDTQYF. DNA for the CDR3: TGTGCCAGCAGTTCAACCGGGACAGCCACAGATACGCAGTATTTT.

V usage is TRBV2 and J usage is TRBJ2-4; TRBD2 matches 7 bases. Trimming removed 8 bases from V and 7 bases from J; junction bases left unmatched: 11. This CDR3 region has 14 residues. The germline V gene has CDR1 SNHLY and CDR2 FYNNEI. Here the CDR3 DNA reads TGTGCCAGCGGTAGCTCCAGCGGGGTGAACATTCAGTACTTC. It is translated as CASGSSSGVNIQYF.

The V and J genes are TRBV7-9 and TRBJ2-2; a weak D match, TRBD2 (6 bases). Per germline, CDR1 SEHNR and CDR2 FQNEAQ (reference sequence). This CDR3 is 13 amino acids long. V lost 7 bases, J lost 3 bases, and 9 bases lay in between. The CDR3 reads CASNGGYTGELFF. DNA of the CDR3: TGTGCCAGCAACGGGGGTTACACCGGGGAGCTGTTTTTT.

The chain links TRBV18 to TRBJ1-4; 10 nucleotides agree with TRBD1. This CDR3 comprises 15 residues. The junction had 7 bases not matched to a gene; V was cut back by 4 bases and J by 8 bases. Germline V gene lookup returns CDR1 KGHSH and CDR2 LQKENI. The CDR3 DNA reads as TGTGCCAGCTCACGAGACAGGGGGCGAGGAGAAAAACTGTTTTTT. Translated, it gives CASSRDRGRGEKLFF.

The rearrangement joins TRBV28 to TRBJ2-5; TRBD1 or TRBD2 may be the D gene (5 bases each). The CDR3 has 15 residues. The V gene's germline CDR1 is MDHEN and CDR2 SYDVKM. Trimming removed 5 bases from V and 4 bases from J, with 17 bases in between. The CDR3 nucleotides read TGTGCCAGCAGTAAGCGGCAGGGTGGTGGAGAGACCCAGTACTTC. It translates to CASSKRQGGGETQYF.

There are a few counts of this clone. The junction shows a germline mismatch at one end, possibly a read error. V gene TRBV5-1 combines with J gene TRBJ2-5; 9 bases line up with TRBD1. This CDR3 is 18 amino acids long. CDR1 is SGHRS and CDR2 is YFSETQ in the germline V gene. The DNA for the CDR3 is TGCGCCAGCAGGTTGGGGACAGGGATTATCCGGGGTCGAGAGACCCAGTACTTC. It translates to CASRLGTGIIRGRETQYF.

This chain joins TRBV27 and TRBJ1-1; 8 bases align to TRBD1. The V gene end was trimmed by 3 bases and the J gene end by 5 bases; junction bases not matched to a gene: 11. Germline V lookup: CDR1 MNHEY, CDR2 SMNVEV (reference sequence). The CDR3 sequence is 16 residues long. The CDR3 region has the DNA TGTGCCAGCAGTTTTTATGCCGGGACAGGATTTACTGAAGCTTTCTTT. Translated: CASSFYAGTGFTEAFF.

The rearrangement joins TRBV11-2 to TRBJ1-2, with a weak D call TRBD1 (6 bases). V lost 0 bases, J lost 8 bases, and 13 bases lay in between. The germline gives CDR1 SGHAT, CDR2 FQNNGV. CDR3 length: 14 residues. CDR3 amino acids: CASSLDWRGAGYTF. The CDR3 region has the DNA TGTGCCAGCAGCTTAGATTGGCGGGGGGCCGGCTACACCTTC.

This clone was recorded once. The gene calls are TRBV20-1 and TRBJ1-1, with 9 positions matching TRBD1. The germline V gene encodes CDR1 DFQATT and CDR2 SNEGSKA (reference sequence). The CDR3 spans 11 residues. The J segment lost 11 bases and the V segment lost 3 bases, leaving 4 bases of the junction unmatched. Written as DNA, the CDR3 is TGCAGTGCTAGCTGGGACAGGGTGGCTTTCTTT. The encoded protein is CSASWDRVAFF.

The V call is TRBV6-1, the J call TRBJ1-1; TRBD1 aligns across 8 bases. From germline, CDR1 is MNHNS and CDR2 SASEGT. This CDR3 region has 15 residues. The junction had 10 bases not matched to a gene; V was cut back by 7 bases and J by 3 bases. This CDR3 is CASNDRGVEDTEAFF. Written as DNA, the CDR3 is TGTGCCAGCAACGACAGGGGAGTCGAGGACACTGAAGCTTTCTTT.

This clone rates as medium-sized. The chain carries TRBV29-1 and TRBJ2-7; TRBD2 matches 9 bases. CDR1 and CDR2 (germline): SQVTM, ANQGSEA. This CDR3 is 12 amino acids long. V lost 4 bases and J lost 2; bases outside the gene matches: 0. In DNA form, the CDR3 reads TGCAGCGTTGGCGGGGGGGCCTACGAGCAGTACTTC. Encoded protein: CSVGGGAYEQYF.